This T cell receptor beta chain was identified during a study of tumor-infiltrating lymphocytes in primary liver carcinoma. As for the study in general: Patients were both men and women, whose ages ran from 30 to 69 years. Samples had roughly 3.5 to 7.13 million productive TCRbeta reads, comparable between tissue types.

From 400 to 500 ng total RNA, TCR beta cDNA was generated with a primer in the constant region. TCR beta libraries came from three nested multiplex PCR rounds using slightly modified ARM-PCR. TCRdb recomputed calls from the multiplex PCR reads with MiXCR, one row per CDR3 protein. The sample has over 100,000 distinct CDR3 sequences; 55% to 70% are singletons. Notes on the study in general: Tumor tissue displayed a significantly greater top-250-clone fraction than blood (p = 0.039). For tumor-adjacent and tumor-blood pairs, overlap was less than that seen for tumor region pairs.

About this clonotype itself: Its antigen is undetermined. A read error may produce the germline difference seen at one junction end.

The source material, roughly 18-31 mg of unsorted bulk tissue, was used to co-extract RNA and DNA. Sequencing was performed on tumor-adjacent normal liver tissue. The source of this sequence is a woman aged 60 to 75 with primary liver carcinoma and hepatitis B virus infection.

CDR3 in amino acids: CASSQDPRRALNTEASF. As DNA, the CDR3 is TGCGCCAGCAGTCAAGACCCACGGAGAGCCTTGAACACTGAAGCCTCCTTT. The rearrangement joins TRBV4-1 to TRBJ1-1; D gene uncertain. Germline V lookup: CDR1 MGHRA, CDR2 YSYEKL. CDR3 size: 17 residues.